This T cell receptor (beta chain) was captured by sequencing in a study of tumor-infiltrating lymphocytes in primary liver carcinoma. Study background: The study reported T1-T3 N0M0 tumors spanning 4.2 to 10 cm. Productive TCRbeta read yields ran from roughly 3.6 to 7.5 million per sample and were similar between tissues.

CDR1 is MNHEY and CDR2 is SVGEGT in the germline V gene. The CDR3 spans 14 residues. V gave up 9 bases and J gave up 0 bases, with 14 bases separating them. Total RNA (approximately 0.5 ug) served as template for TCR beta cDNA synthesis primed by a constant-region primer. A slightly modified ARM-PCR protocol with three nested multiplex PCR rounds produced these TCR beta libraries. The first two PCR rounds used TRBV1-TRBV30 forward primers with a C-beta reverse primer, 9 to 11 cycles each. One entry per CDR3 protein, called by TCRdb with MiXCR from the multiplex PCR reads. The sample holds 250,000 to 400,000 distinct CDR3 sequences, approximately 65% seen once. The sample holds one count of this clonotype. A read error may be the cause here, since a much bigger clone is one base away. Alongside blood RNA obtained from unsorted whole blood, germline DNA was also extracted. Patients showed chronic HBV infection and an absence of prior treatment. An approximately 3.6-milliliter peripheral blood sample was collected before surgery.

The clonotype was recovered from a man aged 35-49 years with primary liver carcinoma and hepatitis B virus infection. The chain is built from TRBV6-2 or TRBV6-3 and TRBJ2-5, with D unresolved. The sequenced sample consisted of peripheral blood. CDR3 coding DNA: TGTGCCAGGAGTGGTCTTTGGGACCAAGAGACCCAGTACTTC. As protein: CARSGLWDQETQYF.